This section outlines one T cell receptor (beta chain) sequence together with its context. These data originate in a study of tumor-infiltrating lymphocytes in localized non-small cell lung cancer. TCRdb keeps only in-frame clones here, not all; method: immunoSEQ multiplex PCR. The table has approximately 8,700 clones, around four fifths seen once; the top ten hold 6.9%. Sequencing used uninvolved lung tissue not adjacent to the tumor. The sequence was collected from a human donor with non-small cell lung cancer.

The CDR3 loop is CASSPRRDAGGGNTIYF. The DNA of the CDR3 is TGTGCCAGTAGTCCGAGGCGGGACGCCGGAGGCGGAAACACCATATATTTT. The chain carries TRBV19 and TRBJ1-3; maybe TRBD1 (5 bases). Germline CDR1 LNHDA, CDR2 SQIVND (reference sequence). Deletions cut 5 bases from V and 4 bases from J, with 21 bases between. The CDR3 consists of 17 residues. Full variable domain (missing parts from reference TRBV19 and TRBJ1-3): DGGITQSPKYLFRKEGQNVTLSCEQNLNHDAMYWYRQDPGQGLRLIYYSQIVNDFQKGDIAEGYSVSREKKESFPLTVTSAQKNPTAFYLCASSPRRDAGGGNTIYFGEGSWLTVV.